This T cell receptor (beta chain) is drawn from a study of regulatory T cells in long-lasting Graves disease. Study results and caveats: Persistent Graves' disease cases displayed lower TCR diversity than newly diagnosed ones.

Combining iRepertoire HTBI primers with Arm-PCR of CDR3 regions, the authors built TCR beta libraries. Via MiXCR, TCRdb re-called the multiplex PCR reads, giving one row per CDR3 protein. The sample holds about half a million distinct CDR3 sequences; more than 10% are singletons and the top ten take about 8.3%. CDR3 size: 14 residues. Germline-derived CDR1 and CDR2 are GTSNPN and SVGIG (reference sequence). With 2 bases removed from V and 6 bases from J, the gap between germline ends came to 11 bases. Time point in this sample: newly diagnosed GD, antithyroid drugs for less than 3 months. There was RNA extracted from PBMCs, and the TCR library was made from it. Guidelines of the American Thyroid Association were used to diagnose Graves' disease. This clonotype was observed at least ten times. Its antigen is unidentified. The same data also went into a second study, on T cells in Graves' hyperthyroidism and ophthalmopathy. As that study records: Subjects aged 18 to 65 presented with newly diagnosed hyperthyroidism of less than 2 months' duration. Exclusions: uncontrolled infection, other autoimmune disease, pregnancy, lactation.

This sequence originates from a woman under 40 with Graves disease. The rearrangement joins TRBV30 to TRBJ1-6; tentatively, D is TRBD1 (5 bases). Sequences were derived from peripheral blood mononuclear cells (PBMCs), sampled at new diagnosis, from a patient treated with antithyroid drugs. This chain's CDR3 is CAWSPGTINSPLHF. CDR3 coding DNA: TGTGCCTGGAGTCCCGGGACCATTAATTCACCCCTCCACTTT.